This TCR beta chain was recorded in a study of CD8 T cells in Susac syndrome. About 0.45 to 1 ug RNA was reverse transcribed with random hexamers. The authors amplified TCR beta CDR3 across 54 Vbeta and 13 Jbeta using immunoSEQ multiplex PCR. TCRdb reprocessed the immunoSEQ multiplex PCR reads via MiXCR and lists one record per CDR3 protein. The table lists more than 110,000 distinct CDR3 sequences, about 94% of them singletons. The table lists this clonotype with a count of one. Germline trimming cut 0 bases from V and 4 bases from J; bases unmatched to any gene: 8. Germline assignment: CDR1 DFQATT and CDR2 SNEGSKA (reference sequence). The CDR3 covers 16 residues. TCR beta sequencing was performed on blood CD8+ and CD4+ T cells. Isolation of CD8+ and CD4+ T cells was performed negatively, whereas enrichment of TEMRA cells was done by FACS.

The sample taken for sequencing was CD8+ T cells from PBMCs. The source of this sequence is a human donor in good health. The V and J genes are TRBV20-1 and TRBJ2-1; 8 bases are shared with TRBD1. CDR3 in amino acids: CSARDDRGQIYNEQFF. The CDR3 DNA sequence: TGCAGTGCTAGAGATGACAGGGGTCAGATTTACAATGAGCAGTTCTTC.